This TCR beta chain derives from a study of cytomegalovirus exposure and HLA in healthy donors. On the study more broadly: T cells numbering around 180 million yielded 117 million unique TCR beta sequences in an earlier analysis.

Notes on the study in general: In an earlier analysis, productive rearrangement rates for most beta V segments clustered near 87% or 30%.

About this clone itself: The target antigen is unknown.

The donors comprised healthy bone marrow donors. Germline trimming cut 3 bases from V and 7 bases from J; bases unmatched to any gene: 3. Germline-derived CDR1 and CDR2 are KGHSH and LQKENI. The CDR3 length is 13 residues. 60 Vbeta and 13 Jbeta primers were used in PCR. Assay: immunoSEQ multiplex PCR; the TCRdb copy retains only in-frame clones and omits some. This listing includes roughly 45,000 clones. The source material was PBMCs. V and J are TRBV18 and TRBJ1-5; 7 positions agree with TRBD1. The TCR comes from a woman in her twenties or thirties in good health and CMV-seronegative. DNA of the CDR3: TGTGCCAGCTCACCTGGACAGGAACAGCCCCAGCATTTT. Its translation is CASSPGQEQPQHF.